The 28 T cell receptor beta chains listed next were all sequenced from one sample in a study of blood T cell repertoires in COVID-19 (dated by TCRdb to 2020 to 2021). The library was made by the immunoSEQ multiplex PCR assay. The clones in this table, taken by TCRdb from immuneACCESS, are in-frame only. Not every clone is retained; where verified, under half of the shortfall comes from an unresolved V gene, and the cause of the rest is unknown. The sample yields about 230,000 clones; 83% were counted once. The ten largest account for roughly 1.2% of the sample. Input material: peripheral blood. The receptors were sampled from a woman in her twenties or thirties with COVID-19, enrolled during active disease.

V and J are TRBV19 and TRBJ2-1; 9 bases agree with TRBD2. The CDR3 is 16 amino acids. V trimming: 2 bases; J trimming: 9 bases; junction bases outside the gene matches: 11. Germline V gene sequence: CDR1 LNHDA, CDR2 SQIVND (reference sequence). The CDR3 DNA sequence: TGTGCCAGTAGTATAATTCGGGGGACTAGCCAAACTGAGCAGTTCTTC. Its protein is CASSIIRGTSQTEQFF. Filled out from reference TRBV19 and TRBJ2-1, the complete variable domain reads DGGITQSPKYLFRKEGQNVTLSCEQNLNHDAMYWYRQDPGQGLRLIYYSQIVNDFQKGDIAEGYSVSREKKESFPLTVTSAQKNPTAFYLCASSIIRGTSQTEQFFGPGTRLTVL.

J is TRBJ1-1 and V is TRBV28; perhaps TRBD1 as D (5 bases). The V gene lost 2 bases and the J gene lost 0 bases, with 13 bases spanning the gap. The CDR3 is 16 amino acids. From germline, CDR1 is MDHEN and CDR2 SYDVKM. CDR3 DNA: TGTGCCAGCAGTTTAACAGAACAGGAAATGAACACTGAAGCTTTCTTT. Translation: CASSLTEQEMNTEAFF. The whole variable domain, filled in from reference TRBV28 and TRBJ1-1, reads DVKVTQSSRYLVKRTGEKVFLECVQDMDHENMFWYRQDPGLGLRLIYFSYDVKMKEKGDIPEGYSVSREKKERFSLILESASTNQTSMYLCASSLTEQEMNTEAFFGQGTRLTVV.

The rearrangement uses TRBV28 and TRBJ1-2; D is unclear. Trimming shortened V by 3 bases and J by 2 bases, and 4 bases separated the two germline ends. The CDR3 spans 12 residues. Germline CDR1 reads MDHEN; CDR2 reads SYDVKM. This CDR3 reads CASSFGNYGYTF. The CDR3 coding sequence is TGTGCCAGCAGTTTCGGGAACTATGGCTACACCTTC.

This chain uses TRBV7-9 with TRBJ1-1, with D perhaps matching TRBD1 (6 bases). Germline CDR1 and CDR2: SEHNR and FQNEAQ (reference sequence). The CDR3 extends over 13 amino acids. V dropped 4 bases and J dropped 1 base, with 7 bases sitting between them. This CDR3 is CASSSQGNTEAFF. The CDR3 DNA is TGTGCCAGCAGCTCACAGGGGAACACTGAAGCTTTCTTT.

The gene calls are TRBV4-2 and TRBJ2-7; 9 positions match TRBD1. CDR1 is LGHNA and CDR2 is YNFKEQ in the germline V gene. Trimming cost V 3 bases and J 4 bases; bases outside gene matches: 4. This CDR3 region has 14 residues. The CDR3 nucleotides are TGTGCCAGCAGCCAGGAACAGGGGGCTTACGAGCAGTACTTC. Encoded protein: CASSQEQGAYEQYF.

CDR3 nucleotides: TGCGCCAGCAGCTCCCTGGAGGGCAGCTCCTACGAGCAGTACTTC. It specifies CASSSLEGSSYEQYF. The chain joins TRBV5-1 to TRBJ2-7; D is possibly TRBD2 (6 bases). Germline lookup yields CDR1 SGHRS and CDR2 YFSETQ. The CDR3 spans 15 residues. V was shortened by 3 bases and J by 0 bases, with 13 bases between the two germline ends.

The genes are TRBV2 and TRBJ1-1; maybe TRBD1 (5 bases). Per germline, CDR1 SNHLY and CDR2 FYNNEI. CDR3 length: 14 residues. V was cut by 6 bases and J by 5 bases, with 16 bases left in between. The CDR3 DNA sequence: TGTGCCAGCAGAGAAATTGCCAGGGTAACTGAAGCTTTCTTT. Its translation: CASREIARVTEAFF.

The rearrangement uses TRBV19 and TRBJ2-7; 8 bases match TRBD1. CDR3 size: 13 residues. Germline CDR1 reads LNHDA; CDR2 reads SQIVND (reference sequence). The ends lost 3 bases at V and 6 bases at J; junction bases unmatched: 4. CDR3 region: CASSMGTGGEQYF. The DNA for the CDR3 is TGTGCCAGTAGTATGGGAACAGGGGGCGAGCAGTACTTC.

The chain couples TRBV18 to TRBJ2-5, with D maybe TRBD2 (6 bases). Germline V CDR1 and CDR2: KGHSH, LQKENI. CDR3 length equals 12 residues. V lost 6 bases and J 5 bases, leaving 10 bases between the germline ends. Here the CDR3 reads CASSRTTETQYF. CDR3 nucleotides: TGTGCCAGCTCCCGGACTACGGAGACCCAGTACTTC.

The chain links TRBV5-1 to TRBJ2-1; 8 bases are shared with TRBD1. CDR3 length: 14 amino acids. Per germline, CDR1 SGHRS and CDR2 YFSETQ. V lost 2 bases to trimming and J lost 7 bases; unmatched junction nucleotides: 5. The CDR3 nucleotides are TGCGCCAGCAGCTTTGGTCAGGGGGCTAATGAGCAGTTCTTC. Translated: CASSFGQGANEQFF.

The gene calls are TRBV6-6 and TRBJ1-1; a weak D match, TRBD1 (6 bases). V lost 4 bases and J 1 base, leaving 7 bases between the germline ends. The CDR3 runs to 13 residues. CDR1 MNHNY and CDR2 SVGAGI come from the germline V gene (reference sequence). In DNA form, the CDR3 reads TGTGCCAGCAGTTTAGGGGGGAACACTGAAGCTTTCTTT. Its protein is CASSLGGNTEAFF.

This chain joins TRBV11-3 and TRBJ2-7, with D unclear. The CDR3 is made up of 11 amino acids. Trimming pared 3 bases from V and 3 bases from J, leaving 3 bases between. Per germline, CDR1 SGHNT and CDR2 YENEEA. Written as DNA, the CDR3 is TGTGCCAGCAGCTTCAGCTACGAGCAGTACTTC. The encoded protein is CASSFSYEQYF.

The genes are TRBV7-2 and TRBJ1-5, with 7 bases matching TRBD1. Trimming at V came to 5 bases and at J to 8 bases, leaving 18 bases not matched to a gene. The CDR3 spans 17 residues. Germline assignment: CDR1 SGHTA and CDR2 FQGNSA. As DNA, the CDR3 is TGTGCCAGCAGCCTCCACGGTGGCAGGGGGGCTCTCGAGCCCCAGCATTTT. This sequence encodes CASSLHGGRGALEPQHF.

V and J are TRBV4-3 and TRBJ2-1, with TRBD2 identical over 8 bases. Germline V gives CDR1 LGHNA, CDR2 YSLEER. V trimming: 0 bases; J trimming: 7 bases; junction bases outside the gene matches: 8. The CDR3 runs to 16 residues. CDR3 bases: TGCGCCAGCAGCCAAGATTACCGGGGGGGCTTTAATGAGCAGTTCTTC. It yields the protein CASSQDYRGGFNEQFF.

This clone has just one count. CDR3 sequence (DNA): TGTGCCAGCAGACTAGCGGGGGACGAGCAGTTCTTC. Translated, it gives CASRLAGDEQFF. This chain uses TRBV27 with TRBJ2-1; the match to TRBD2 covers 11 bases. Germline lookup yields CDR1 MNHEY and CDR2 SMNVEV (reference sequence). CDR3 size: 12 residues. The ends lost 6 bases at V and 10 bases at J; junction bases unmatched: 2.

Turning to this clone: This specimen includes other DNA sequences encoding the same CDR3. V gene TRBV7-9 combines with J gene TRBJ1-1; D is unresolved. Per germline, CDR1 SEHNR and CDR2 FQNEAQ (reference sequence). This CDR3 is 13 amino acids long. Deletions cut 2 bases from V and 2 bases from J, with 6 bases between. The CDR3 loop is CASSLLGNTEAFF. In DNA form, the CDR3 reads TGTGCCAGCAGCTTACTAGGAAACACTGAAGCTTTCTTT.

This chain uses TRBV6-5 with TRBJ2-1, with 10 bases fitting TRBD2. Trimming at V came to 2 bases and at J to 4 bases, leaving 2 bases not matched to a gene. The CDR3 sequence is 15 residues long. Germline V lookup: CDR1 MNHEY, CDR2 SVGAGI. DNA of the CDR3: TGTGCCAGCAGTTACCAAGCGGGAGGGTACAATGAGCAGTTCTTC. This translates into CASSYQAGGYNEQFF.

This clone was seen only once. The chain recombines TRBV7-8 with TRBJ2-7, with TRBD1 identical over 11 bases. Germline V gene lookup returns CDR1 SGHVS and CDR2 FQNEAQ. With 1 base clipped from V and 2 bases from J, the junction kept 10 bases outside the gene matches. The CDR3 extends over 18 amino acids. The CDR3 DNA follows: TGTGCCAGCAGCTTAGGTGGGACAGGGGGTCCCATGACCTACGAGCAGTACTTC. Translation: CASSLGGTGGPMTYEQYF.

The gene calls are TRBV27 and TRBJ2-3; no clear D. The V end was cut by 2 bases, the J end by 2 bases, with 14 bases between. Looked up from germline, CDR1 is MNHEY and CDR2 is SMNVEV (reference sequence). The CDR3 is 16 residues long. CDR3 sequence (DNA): TGTGCCAGCAGTTTAGTCCTAGACCGTTTCACAGATACGCAGTATTTT. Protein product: CASSLVLDRFTDTQYF.

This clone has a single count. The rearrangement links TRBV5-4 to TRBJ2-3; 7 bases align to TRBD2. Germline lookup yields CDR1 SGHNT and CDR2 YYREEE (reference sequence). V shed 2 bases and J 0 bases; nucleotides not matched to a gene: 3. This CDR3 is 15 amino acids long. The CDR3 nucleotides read TGTGCCAGCAGCTTAGCGGGGACTAGCACAGATACGCAGTATTTT. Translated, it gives CASSLAGTSTDTQYF. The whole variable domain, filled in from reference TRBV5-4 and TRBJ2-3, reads ETGVTQSPTHLIKTRGQQVTLRCSSQSGHNTVSWYQQALGQGPQFIFQYYREEENGRGNFPPRFSGLQFPNYSSELNVNALELDDSALYLCASSLAGTSTDTQYFGPGTRLTVL.

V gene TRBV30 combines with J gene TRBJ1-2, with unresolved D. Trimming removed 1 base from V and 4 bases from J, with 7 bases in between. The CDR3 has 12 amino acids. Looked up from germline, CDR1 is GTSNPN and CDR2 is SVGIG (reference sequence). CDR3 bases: TGTGCCTGGAGTGCTGTCCTCTATGGCTACACCTTC. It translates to CAWSAVLYGYTF.

CDR3 nucleotide sequence: TGTGCCAGCAGCTTAGGGGGGGGTCGCAATCAGCCCCAGCATTTT. Protein sequence: CASSLGGGRNQPQHF. The genes are TRBV7-2 and TRBJ1-5, with D perhaps matching TRBD1 (5 bases). The length of the CDR3 is 15 residues. Trimming took 1 base from V and 2 from J, leaving 9 bases between them. Per germline, CDR1 SGHTA and CDR2 FQGNSA.

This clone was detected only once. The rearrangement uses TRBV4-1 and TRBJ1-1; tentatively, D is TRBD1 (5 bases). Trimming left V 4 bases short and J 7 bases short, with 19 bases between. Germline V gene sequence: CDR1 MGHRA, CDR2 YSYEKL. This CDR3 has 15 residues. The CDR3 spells CASSPTGGGRFEAFF. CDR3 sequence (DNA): TGCGCCAGCAGCCCGACCGGGGGGGGTCGCTTTGAAGCTTTCTTT.

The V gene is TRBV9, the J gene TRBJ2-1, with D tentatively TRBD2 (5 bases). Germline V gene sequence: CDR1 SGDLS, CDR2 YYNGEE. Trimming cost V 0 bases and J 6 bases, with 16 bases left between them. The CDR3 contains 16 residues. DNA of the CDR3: TGTGCCAGCAGCGTAGGTCCCTCCCAGGCGGGCAATGAGCAGTTCTTC. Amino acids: CASSVGPSQAGNEQFF.

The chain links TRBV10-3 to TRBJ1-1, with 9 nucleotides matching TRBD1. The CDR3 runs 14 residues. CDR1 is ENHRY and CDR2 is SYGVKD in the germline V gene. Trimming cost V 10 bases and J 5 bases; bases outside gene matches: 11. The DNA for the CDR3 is TGTGCCAGTTTTACCGGGACAGGGTTTACTGAAGCTTTCTTT. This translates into CASFTGTGFTEAFF.

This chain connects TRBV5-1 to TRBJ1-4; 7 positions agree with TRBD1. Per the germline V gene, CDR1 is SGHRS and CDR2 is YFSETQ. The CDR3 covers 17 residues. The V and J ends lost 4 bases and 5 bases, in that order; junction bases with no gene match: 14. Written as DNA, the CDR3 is TGCGCCAGCAGCCCCAGGACGGGACAGAGACAAAATGAAAAACTGTTTTTT. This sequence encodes CASSPRTGQRQNEKLFF.

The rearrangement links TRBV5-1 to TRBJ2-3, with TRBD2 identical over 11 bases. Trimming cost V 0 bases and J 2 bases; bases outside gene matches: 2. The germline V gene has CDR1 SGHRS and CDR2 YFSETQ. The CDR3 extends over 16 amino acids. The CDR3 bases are TGCGCCAGCAGCTTGGGACTAGCGGGACTCACAGATACGCAGTATTTT. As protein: CASSLGLAGLTDTQYF.

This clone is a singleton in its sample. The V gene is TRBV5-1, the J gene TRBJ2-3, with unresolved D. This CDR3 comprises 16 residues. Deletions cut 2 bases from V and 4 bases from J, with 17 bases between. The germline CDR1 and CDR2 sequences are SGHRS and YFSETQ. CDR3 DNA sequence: TGCGCCAGCAGCTTAGAAGCAGCCCTGGGCCCAGATACGCAGTATTTT. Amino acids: CASSLEAALGPDTQYF.